The 19 T cell receptor beta chains presented below share a single source sample, sequenced in a study of monozygotic twins with inflammatory bowel disease. TCRdb re-analyzed the 5' RACE reads; it lists each CDR3 protein once, without DNA. This table holds around 450,000 distinct CDR3 sequences. The sequencing sample was made of blood. These TCRs come from a human donor with ulcerative colitis or Crohn's disease, or a healthy co-twin of an affected twin (not recorded which).

The gene calls are TRBV7-2 and TRBJ2-5; the D gene TCRdb calls, TRBD1, cannot be checked with no DNA. CDR3 length: 15 residues. From germline, CDR1 is SGHTA and CDR2 FQGNSA. The CDR3 spells CASRWGKQTQETQYF.

The chain links TRBV20-1 to TRBJ2-7; TCRdb's assignment of TRBD1 cannot be checked, as there is no DNA. The CDR3 extends over 14 amino acids. Germline V gives CDR1 DFQATT, CDR2 SNEGSKA (reference sequence). The CDR3 spells CSARTGSFSYEQYF.

CDR3 residues: CASSKTVSGANVLTF. The genes are TRBV5-1 and TRBJ2-6. From germline, CDR1 is SGHRS and CDR2 YFSETQ. The CDR3 extends over 15 amino acids.

This chain connects TRBV10-3 to TRBJ1-5; without DNA, the TCRdb call of TRBD1 cannot be checked. In germline, CDR1 is ENHRY, CDR2 SYGVKD. CDR3 length: 15 residues. CDR3 region: CAISLSGQGNQPQHF.

This rearrangement joins TRBV29-1 to TRBJ2-5; TCRdb outputs TRBD1, but without DNA this stays unchecked. Germline CDR1 is SQVTM and CDR2 is ANQGSEA. The CDR3 contains 14 residues. The CDR3 here is CSVVGRGIQETQYF.

CDR3 protein: CATSDSREGQGGNEQFF. J is TRBJ2-1 and V is TRBV24-1; lacking DNA, the TRBD1 call made by TCRdb goes unchecked. This CDR3 has 17 residues. From germline, CDR1 is KGHDR and CDR2 SFDVKD.

V is TRBV5-1 and J is TRBJ2-1; TCRdb gives TRBD1 as the D gene, but with no DNA this cannot be confirmed. This CDR3 spans 15 amino acids. CDR1 is SGHRS, CDR2 YFSETQ, per germline. This CDR3 is CASSLGGTGGNEQFF.

The rearrangement uses TRBV12-3 or TRBV12-4 and TRBJ2-1; the D call from TCRdb, TRBD2, cannot be confirmed without DNA. The CDR3 is 15 amino acids. The CDR3 sequence is CASSFASGRMSEQFF.

V and J are TRBV21-1 and TRBJ1-2; TCRdb reports TRBD1, a call that lacks DNA to check it against. TRBV21-1 is a pseudogene. This CDR3 comprises 14 residues. This CDR3 is CASTAGQGTNGYTF.

The chain recombines TRBV10-3 with TRBJ2-1. The CDR3 runs 12 residues. CDR1 ENHRY and CDR2 SYGVKD come from the germline V gene. The CDR3 region is CAISRDSNEQFF.

This rearrangement joins TRBV18 to TRBJ2-3; the D call of TRBD2 rests on TCRdb alone, since no DNA is present to check it. The CDR3 contains 15 residues. CDR1 and CDR2 (germline): KGHSH, LQKENI. This CDR3 reads CASSPLGGVTDTQYF.

The genes are TRBV20-1 and TRBJ2-7. Germline CDR1 DFQATT, CDR2 SNEGSKA (reference sequence). The CDR3 loop spans 13 amino acids. CDR3 residues: CSAERVFPYEQYF.

V is TRBV6-2 or TRBV6-3 and J is TRBJ1-2; TCRdb's D call of TRBD1 is untestable without DNA. Germline V lookup: CDR1 MNHEY, CDR2 SVGEGT. This CDR3 contains 15 residues. The CDR3: CASSTTRGQGYGYTF.

This chain connects TRBV11-1 to TRBJ2-2; TCRdb proposes TRBD1, but this gene call is untestable without DNA. This CDR3 comprises 18 residues. The germline gives CDR1 SGHAT, CDR2 FQDESV (reference sequence). CDR3 sequence reads: CASSLQVPDRGNTGELFF.

V and J are TRBV24-1 and TRBJ1-4; the TCRdb D gene call, TRBD1, has no DNA to confirm it. The germline gives CDR1 KGHDR, CDR2 SFDVKD. This CDR3 has 14 amino acids. CDR3 in amino acids: CATSGSGANEKLFF.

V and J are TRBV7-6 and TRBJ2-7. The CDR3 is 14 residues long. Per the germline V gene, CDR1 is SGHVS and CDR2 is FNYEAQ. The CDR3 region is CASSLGEYTYEQYF.

CDR3: CSVERAGLDNEQFF. The J gene is TRBJ2-1, the V gene TRBV29-1; without DNA, the TCRdb call of TRBD2 cannot be checked. This CDR3 region has 14 residues. Per germline, CDR1 SQVTM and CDR2 ANQGSEA.

This chain connects TRBV20-1 to TRBJ2-7; TCRdb indicates TRBD1, and absent DNA this call remains unverified. Germline CDR1 is DFQATT and CDR2 is SNEGSKA (reference sequence). The CDR3 spans 12 residues. This CDR3 reads CSARRQLGEQYF.

The V gene is TRBV7-9, the J gene TRBJ2-7; the TRBD1 assignment by TCRdb is unverifiable without DNA. CDR3 size: 15 residues. Germline CDR1 is SEHNR and CDR2 is FQNEAQ (reference sequence). Here the CDR3 reads CASSLLTAISYEQYF.